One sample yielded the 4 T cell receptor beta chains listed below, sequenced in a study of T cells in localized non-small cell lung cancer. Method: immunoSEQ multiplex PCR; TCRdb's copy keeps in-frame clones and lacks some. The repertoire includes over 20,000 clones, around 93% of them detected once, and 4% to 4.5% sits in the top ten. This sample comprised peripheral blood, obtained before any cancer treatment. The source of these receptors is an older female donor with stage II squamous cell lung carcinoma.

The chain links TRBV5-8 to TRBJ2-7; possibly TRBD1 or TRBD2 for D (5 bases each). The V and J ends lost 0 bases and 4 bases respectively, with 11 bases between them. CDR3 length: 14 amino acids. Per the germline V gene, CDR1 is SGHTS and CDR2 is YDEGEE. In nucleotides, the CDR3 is TGTGCCAGCAGCTTGGGGGGGATACGGTACGAGCAGTACTTC. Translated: CASSLGGIRYEQYF.

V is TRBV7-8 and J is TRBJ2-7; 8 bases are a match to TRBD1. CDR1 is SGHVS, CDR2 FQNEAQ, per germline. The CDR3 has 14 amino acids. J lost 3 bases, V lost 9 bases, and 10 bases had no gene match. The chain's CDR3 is CASTPGQAYYEQYF. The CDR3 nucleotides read TGTGCCAGTACTCCGGGACAGGCCTACTACGAGCAGTACTTC.

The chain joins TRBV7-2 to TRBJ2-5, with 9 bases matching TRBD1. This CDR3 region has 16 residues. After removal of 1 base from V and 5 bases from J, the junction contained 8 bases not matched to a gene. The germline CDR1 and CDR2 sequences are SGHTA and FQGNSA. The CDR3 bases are TGTGCCAGCAGCTTAGTTGGTACAGGGGGCGAGGAGACCCAGTACTTC. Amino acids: CASSLVGTGGEETQYF.

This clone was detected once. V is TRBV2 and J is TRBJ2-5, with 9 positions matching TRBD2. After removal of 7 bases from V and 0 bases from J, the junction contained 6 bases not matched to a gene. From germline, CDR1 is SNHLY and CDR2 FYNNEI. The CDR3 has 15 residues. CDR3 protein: CASKIAGVHQETQYF. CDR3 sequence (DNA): TGTGCCAGCAAAATAGCGGGAGTGCACCAAGAGACCCAGTACTTC.